This T cell receptor beta chain was captured in a study of cytomegalovirus exposure and HLA in healthy donors. CDR1 SGHVT and CDR2 SQSDAQ come from the germline V gene. J was trimmed by 2 bases and V by 2 bases; bases with no gene match: 6. The CDR3 consists of 16 residues. In the PCR, 60 Vbeta and 13 Jbeta primers were used. Libraries were prepared by immunoSEQ multiplex PCR; TCRdb keeps only in-frame clonotypes and omits some of them. The table includes about 270,000 clones, about 66% detected once. The sample was PBMCs. This sequence was found in a female donor in good health and CMV-seronegative. The gene calls are TRBV7-4 and TRBJ2-7, with TRBD2 identical over 10 bases. CDR3 protein: CASSLYGLAAAYEQYF. As DNA, the CDR3 is TGTGCCAGCAGCTTATACGGACTAGCGGCAGCCTACGAGCAGTACTTC.